This T cell receptor beta chain emerged from a study of T cells in Graves' hyperthyroidism and ophthalmopathy. Study observations and caveats: Before onset, ophthalmopathy was predicted by the model a median around 6 months earlier.

RNA transcripts yielded amplified TCR beta CDR3 regions. First-round RT-PCR targeting the TCR CDR3 was performed with the HTBI primer set. TCRdb re-derived calls from the multiplex PCR reads in MiXCR, one entry per CDR3 protein. The table includes more than 500,000 distinct CDR3 sequences, roughly 15% detected once. This clonotype was counted ten times or more. Antigen specificity is unknown. Per the germline V gene, CDR1 is SGHVS and CDR2 is FQNEAQ. This CDR3 region has 18 residues. V dropped 4 bases and J dropped 5; count of bases not matched to a gene: 17. Sequencing was done on a sample of blood. The chain employs TRBV7-8 and TRBJ2-5; TRBD2 agrees at 9 bases. The receptor was derived from a woman in her thirties or forties with Graves' ophthalmopathy. The CDR3 loop reads CASSSPNGGRAPGETQYF. CDR3 in DNA: TGTGCCAGCAGCTCCCCCAACGGCGGGAGGGCCCCGGGCGAGACCCAGTACTTC.